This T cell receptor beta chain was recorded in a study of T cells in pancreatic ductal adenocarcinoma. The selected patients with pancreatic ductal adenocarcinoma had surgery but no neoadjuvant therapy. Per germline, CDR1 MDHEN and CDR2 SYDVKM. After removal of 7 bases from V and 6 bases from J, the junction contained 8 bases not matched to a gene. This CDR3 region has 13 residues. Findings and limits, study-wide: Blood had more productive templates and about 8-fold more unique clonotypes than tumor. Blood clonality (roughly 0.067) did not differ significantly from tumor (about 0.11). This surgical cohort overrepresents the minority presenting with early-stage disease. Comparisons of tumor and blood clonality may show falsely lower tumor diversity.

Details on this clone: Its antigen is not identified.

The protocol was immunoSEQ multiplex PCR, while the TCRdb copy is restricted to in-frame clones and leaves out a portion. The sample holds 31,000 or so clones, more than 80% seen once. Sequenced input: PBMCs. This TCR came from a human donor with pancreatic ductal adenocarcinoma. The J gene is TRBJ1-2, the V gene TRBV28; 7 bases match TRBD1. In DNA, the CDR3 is TGTGCCAGCATCCGCGGGACAGTTGATGGCTACACCTTC. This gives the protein CASIRGTVDGYTF.